This TCR beta chain was sequenced for a study of blood T cell repertoires in COVID-19. Turning to the study itself: The United States, Italy and Spain were the sources of the acute and convalescent COVID-19 samples.

Using immunoSEQ multiplex PCR, the repertoire was profiled, and TCRdb retains in-frame clones only, with some absent. This table has under 300,000 clones, 70% to 90% appearing once. Trimming took 4 bases from V and 2 from J, leaving 13 bases between them. The germline CDR1 and CDR2 sequences are SNHLY and FYNNEI. The CDR3 loop spans 15 amino acids. This clone has just a few counts. The genes are TRBV2 and TRBJ2-3; D possibly corresponds to TRBD1 (6 bases). This clonotype was obtained from a woman in her 70s with acute or convalescent COVID-19. Sequenced: peripheral blood. In DNA, the CDR3 is TGTGCCAGCAGTGCAGGGGCTGGAGACACAGATACGCAGTATTTT. Its translation: CASSAGAGDTDTQYF.